The T cell receptor beta chain under discussion was sequenced for a study of shared clonotypes between healthy human individuals (dated by TCRdb to 2018 to 2021). With respect to the entire study: A couple of women and three men aged 18 to 49 years were included in the cohort. Each donor's leukapheresis produced roughly between roughly 0.85 and 10 billion PBMCs. Per donor, three plates each were used for CD4 naive and CD4 memory, two for CD8 naive, and one for CD8 memory. To estimate repertoire size and how much clonotypes are shared between individuals, the study performed deep sequencing of blood TCR repertoires from a few healthy adults. Libraries were prepared and TCR repertoires were sequenced by different laboratories using diverse techniques, in order to increase sequencing depth and limit assay-specific biases.

Using the deep immunoSEQ assay, multiplex PCR amplified TCR CDR3 regions from genomic DNA. Extracted genomic DNA from each cell subset was spread evenly across all wells of several immunoSEQ 96-well plates, with each plate serving as a replicate. Each replicate PCR for sorted subsets received about 0.2 ug genomic DNA, equal to 30,000 or so T cell genomes. Purified libraries were quantified with a Qubit 3.0 fluorometer, sized on a Bioanalyzer 2100, and re-quantified with the KAPA Library Quantification kit. Each immunoSEQ 96-well plate was sequenced on its own single-read 150-cycle Illumina NextSeq 550 flow cell. Under the source paper's analysis protocol: Because the immunoSEQ output included only junctional sequences and no quality scores, the filtering could not be the same as the filtering used for full-length reads. Sequences were annotated with PyIR, a Python wrapper for IgBLAST v1.9, using IMGT germline references to assign V/J genes and CDR3. Any read was removed if the V/J assignment was weak (E-value above 1e-6), the CDR3 was missing, or the read contained stop codons, out-of-frame junctions, or ambiguous translated residues. V3J clonotypes were defined as sequences sharing an identical inferred V gene, J gene, and CDR3 amino acid sequence. Percentage overlap between repertoires was calculated by dividing the number of shared unique clonotypes by the size of the smaller repertoire. Three approaches were used to assess repertoire richness: RTK rarefaction, the Chao1 estimator, and Recon v2.1 estimates of unobserved clonotypes. Generation probabilities were computed with OLGA for all TCRbeta clonotypes obtained by the gDNA method from four donors. TCRdb holds this immuneACCESS table with in-frame rearrangements only. Some clones are missing; in checked studies, unresolved V genes explain under half, and the rest has no known cause. V and J calls and clone size are copied from that table; D and trimming were computed from the DNA. The sample profile shows 1.6 million or so clones; roughly 96% of them were found once. The ten largest clonotypes hold 1.2% of the sample.

Paper-wide results and their limitations: Based on pairwise subsampling, the degree of clonotype sharing among donors was expected to be affected by sequencing depth. Incomplete sequencing was indicated by rarefaction of sorted-subset datasets, despite the large sequencing depth. About 4.5% of naive CD4, 3.5% of naive CD8, about 2.5% of memory CD4, and 0.35% to 0.4% of memory CD8 clonotypes were shared across several donors. Naive subsets generally had larger estimated clonotype richness than memory subsets. Higher generation probabilities were observed for clonotypes shared by all four sorted-subset donors than for non-shared clonotypes. The genetic and exposure-history diversity represented was limited by the small number of donors. Only blood was sampled, and tissue TCR repertoires likely differ from those in blood.

To note about this clone: Its antigen has not been determined. No base-level quality is on record; no much larger clone is a single base apart.

Healthy HIV-negative adults with no recently reported acute infections or vaccinations were included as donors. Every donor was a Caucasian adult living in Nashville, Tennessee, USA. CD4+ T cells were enriched by magnetic negative selection, after which naive cells were positively selected on CD45RA and the negative fraction was taken as the memory subset. After blood collection by leukapheresis, PBMCs were isolated using Ficoll-Histopaque density gradient centrifugation and then cryopreserved in the vapor phase of liquid nitrogen. Analytical flow cytometry was used to check the purity and quantity of every magnetically sorted T cell population. From each sorted fraction, genomic DNA was isolated and quantified by UV absorbance on a Nanodrop 2000c. The CDR3, from cysteine to phenylalanine, totals 14 residues. The DNA shown is the 42-base CDR3, in frame from base 1. The junction shows trimming of 4 bases on V and 5 bases on J, plus 12 bases between the germline ends. Sequences SGHNT (CDR1) and YYREEE (CDR2) are obtained from the germline V gene (reference sequence).

The sequence is built from TRBV5-4 and TRBJ2-2; the D gene is perhaps TRBD1 or TRBD2, each of them matching over 5 bases. The sequenced sample consisted of naive CD4+ T cells sorted from blood. The sample's cell subset or site label is to be understood as: CD45RA+ positively selected. The clonotype originates from a young man in good health. The CDR3 amino acid sequence is: CASSPGARTGELFF. The nucleotide sequence reads as follows: TGTGCCAGCAGCCCCGGGGCCCGTACCGGGGAGCTGTTTTTT.